These 19 T cell receptor beta chains were all obtained from the same sample, sequenced in a study of T cell changes during pregnancy in multiple sclerosis. Sequencing used immunoSEQ multiplex PCR; TCRdb keeps in-frame clones, though not all of them. The profile shows some 48,000 clones, 90% to 97% of them singletons. This sample comprised peripheral blood, obtained in the second trimester of pregnancy. The receptors shown here come from a female donor with multiple sclerosis, enrolled in a pregnancy study.

CDR3 sequence: CASSPQGTRNSPLHF. CDR3 coding DNA: TGTGCCAGTAGTCCTCAGGGAACGAGGAATTCACCCCTCCACTTT. The gene calls are TRBV19 and TRBJ1-6, with a tentative D call TRBD1 (5 bases). This CDR3 has 15 amino acids. Trimming stripped 5 bases from V and 7 bases from J, with 15 bases between. Germline V gene sequence: CDR1 LNHDA, CDR2 SQIVND (reference sequence).

The chain recombines TRBV27 with TRBJ2-1; 16 nucleotides align to TRBD2. CDR3 length: 16 amino acids. CDR1 and CDR2 from the germline V gene are MNHEY and SMNVEV (reference sequence). The J segment lost 8 bases and the V segment lost 4 bases, leaving 5 bases of the junction unmatched. The CDR3: CASSSGTSGRADEQFF. DNA of the CDR3: TGTGCCAGCAGTTCAGGGACTAGCGGGAGGGCTGATGAGCAGTTCTTC.

The sample holds one count of this clone. The gene calls are TRBV19 and TRBJ2-3; 9 bases align to TRBD2. The J segment lost 0 bases and the V segment lost 8 bases, leaving 6 bases of the junction unmatched. Per the germline V gene, CDR1 is LNHDA and CDR2 is SQIVND (reference sequence). The CDR3 is 15 amino acids. The CDR3 here is CASEASGTSTDTQYF. CDR3 DNA sequence: TGTGCCAGTGAAGCTAGCGGGACCAGCACAGATACGCAGTATTTT.

J is TRBJ1-2 and V is TRBV6-5, with unresolved D. Germline V lookup: CDR1 MNHEY, CDR2 SVGAGI. V was pared by 7 bases and J by 4 bases, with 16 bases between. The CDR3 loop spans 14 amino acids. CDR3 nucleotide sequence: TGTGCCAGCATGCCCCCAGGCGCCGGCTATGGCTACACCTTC. Translation gives CASMPPGAGYGYTF.

The chain carries TRBV7-2 and TRBJ2-7; 9 bases agree with TRBD1. The CDR3 length is 13 residues. The germline V gene has CDR1 SGHTA and CDR2 FQGNSA. After removal of 4 bases from V and 4 bases from J, the junction contained 2 bases not matched to a gene. This CDR3 is CASSSTGGYEQYF. The CDR3 coding sequence is TGTGCCAGCAGCTCGACAGGGGGGTACGAGCAGTACTTC.

The chain joins TRBV19 to TRBJ2-2; 10 nucleotides align to TRBD1. J lost 7 bases, V lost 7 bases, and 3 bases had no gene match. The CDR3 extends over 13 amino acids. Germline V CDR1 and CDR2: LNHDA, SQIVND (reference sequence). As DNA, the CDR3 is TGTGCCAGTACGGGACAGGGGAGCGGGGAGCTGTTTTTT. It specifies CASTGQGSGELFF. The full variable domain, completed using reference TRBV19 and TRBJ2-2, is DGGITQSPKYLFRKEGQNVTLSCEQNLNHDAMYWYRQDPGQGLRLIYYSQIVNDFQKGDIAEGYSVSREKKESFPLTVTSAQKNPTAFYLCASTGQGSGELFFGEGSRLTVL.

The chain combines TRBV6-1 with TRBJ2-7; 12 nucleotides line up with TRBD2. The CDR3 is made up of 15 amino acids. The V and J ends lost 4 bases and 6 bases, in that order; junction bases with no gene match: 7. Per germline, CDR1 MNHNS and CDR2 SASEGT. CDR3 nucleotides: TGTGCCAGCAGTGGACGACTAGCGGGAGATTCCGAGCAGTACTTC. Amino acids: CASSGRLAGDSEQYF.

CDR3 amino acids: CASRRTGIGYGYTF. For the CDR3, the DNA is TGTGCCAGTAGAAGAACAGGGATAGGCTATGGCTACACCTTC. J is TRBJ1-2 and V is TRBV19, with D possibly TRBD1 on 6 matching bases. The CDR3 has 14 amino acids. Germline V gene data show CDR1 as LNHDA and CDR2 as SQIVND (reference sequence). Trimming removed 6 bases from V and 4 bases from J, with 15 bases in between.

The chain links TRBV19 to TRBJ2-1; maybe TRBD1 (5 bases). The CDR3 runs 15 residues. Trimming shortened V by 1 base and J by 3 bases, and 10 bases separated the two germline ends. The V gene's germline CDR1 is LNHDA and CDR2 SQIVND (reference sequence). The CDR3 loop is CASSIVSQGYNEQFF. The CDR3 DNA is TGTGCCAGTAGTATAGTTTCCCAGGGCTACAATGAGCAGTTCTTC.

The chain recombines TRBV5-1 with TRBJ2-2; TRBD1 agrees at 7 bases. Germline lookup yields CDR1 SGHRS and CDR2 YFSETQ. V lost 2 bases and J lost 7; bases outside the gene matches: 5. The CDR3 extends over 14 amino acids. CDR3 nucleotides: TGCGCCAGCAGCTTTGGACAGGTCGGCGGGGAGCTGTTTTTT. Protein product: CASSFGQVGGELFF.

The chain joins TRBV16 to TRBJ2-3; 10 bases align to TRBD1. The germline gives CDR1 KGHSY, CDR2 FQNENV. V shed 3 bases, J shed 3 bases, and the junction held 6 bases outside the gene matches. The CDR3 runs 16 residues. The CDR3 reads CASSHRRTGGTDTQYF. The CDR3 nucleotides are TGTGCCAGCAGCCACCGACGGACAGGGGGTACAGATACGCAGTATTTT.

This chain connects TRBV27 to TRBJ2-5, with D possibly being TRBD2 (7 bases). Germline CDR1 MNHEY, CDR2 SMNVEV (reference sequence). Trimming removed 5 bases at V and 1 base at J, with 14 bases between. This CDR3 has 15 amino acids. The CDR3 coding sequence is TGTGCCAGCAGTCCGGTGGGGGGGCGCCAAGAGACCCAGTACTTC. Protein product: CASSPVGGRQETQYF.

CDR3 nucleotides: TGTGCCAGCAGCGTTACAGGGAACACTGAAGCTTTCTTT. Its translation: CASSVTGNTEAFF. This sequence joins TRBV9 and TRBJ1-1; TRBD1 might be the D (5 bases). Per germline, CDR1 SGDLS and CDR2 YYNGEE. The V and J ends lost 2 bases and 1 base respectively, with 6 bases between them. The CDR3 spans 13 residues.

This clone showed up just once. The chain has TRBV28 and TRBJ1-5, with TRBD1 as a possible D gene (6 bases). Germline V lookup: CDR1 MDHEN, CDR2 SYDVKM. This CDR3 is 15 amino acids long. Trimming shortened V by 3 bases and J by 4 bases, and 13 bases separated the two germline ends. The CDR3 region is CASSFSRGYNQPQHF. In DNA form, the CDR3 reads TGTGCCAGCAGTTTTAGTAGGGGGTATAATCAGCCCCAGCATTTT.

This chain joins TRBV2 and TRBJ2-7, with 8 bases fitting TRBD1. Germline loops: CDR1 SNHLY, CDR2 FYNNEI. Trimming removed 5 bases from V and 2 bases from J; junction bases left unmatched: 8. The CDR3 is made up of 15 amino acids. CDR3 protein: CASSPRTGTAYEQYF. The CDR3 DNA follows: TGTGCCAGCAGTCCAAGGACAGGGACAGCCTACGAGCAGTACTTC.

CDR3 sequence reads: CASSLARGGAGELFF. As DNA, the CDR3 is TGTGCCAGCAGCTTAGCGAGGGGGGGGGCCGGGGAGCTGTTTTTT. The chain couples TRBV5-4 to TRBJ2-2; D might be TRBD2 (7 bases). Germline V gene sequence: CDR1 SGHNT, CDR2 YYREEE (reference sequence). Trimming cost V 2 bases and J 6 bases, with 14 bases left between them. The CDR3 totals 15 residues.

The chain recombines TRBV19 with TRBJ2-3, with 11 bases fitting TRBD2. CDR1 LNHDA and CDR2 SQIVND come from the germline V gene (reference sequence). The length of the CDR3 is 16 residues. V lost 5 bases and J lost 4; bases outside the gene matches: 8. This CDR3 is CASSPRLAGRPDTQYF. Here the CDR3 DNA reads TGTGCCAGTAGTCCTAGACTAGCGGGGAGGCCAGATACGCAGTATTTT.

CDR3 region: CASSGGRAGNQPQHF. CDR3 bases: TGTGCCAGCAGTGGGGGCAGGGCGGGTAATCAGCCCCAGCATTTT. This chain joins TRBV28 and TRBJ1-5; D may be TRBD1 (6 bases). There are 15 residues in the CDR3. V lost 5 bases and J lost 4, with 15 bases in between. Germline V gene sequence: CDR1 MDHEN, CDR2 SYDVKM.

This chain uses TRBV7-2 with TRBJ2-5; D is unclear. This CDR3 has 14 residues. The germline V and J ends were trimmed by 2 bases and 2 bases, with 9 bases remaining between them. From germline, CDR1 is SGHTA and CDR2 FQGNSA. CDR3 residues: CASSLNGAQETQYF. The CDR3 nucleotides are TGTGCCAGCAGCTTAAACGGAGCACAAGAGACCCAGTACTTC.